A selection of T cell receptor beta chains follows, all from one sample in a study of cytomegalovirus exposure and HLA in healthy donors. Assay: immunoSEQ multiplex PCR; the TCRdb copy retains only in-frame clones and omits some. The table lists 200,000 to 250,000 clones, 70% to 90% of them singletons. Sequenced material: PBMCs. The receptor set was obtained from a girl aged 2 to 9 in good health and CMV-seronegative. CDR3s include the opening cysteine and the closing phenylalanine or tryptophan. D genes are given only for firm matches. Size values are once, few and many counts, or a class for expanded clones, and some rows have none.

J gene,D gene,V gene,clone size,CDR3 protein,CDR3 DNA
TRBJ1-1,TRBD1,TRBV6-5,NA,CASSYSPSGGADIFF,TGTGCCAGCAGTTACTCGCCTTCAGGGGGCGCAGATATTTTCTTT
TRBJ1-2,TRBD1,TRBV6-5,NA,CASIPRGLNYGYTF,TGTGCCAGCATCCCCAGGGGGTTAAACTATGGCTACACCTTC
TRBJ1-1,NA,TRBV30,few,CAWSVLIWNTEAFF,TGTGCCTGGAGTGTACTGATTTGGAACACTGAAGCTTTCTTT
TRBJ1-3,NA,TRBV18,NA,CASSPSSYSGNTIYF,TGTGCCAGCTCACCTTCGAGCTACTCTGGAAACACCATATATTTT
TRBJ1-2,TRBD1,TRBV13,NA,CASRTGTGGDGYTF,TGTGCCAGCAGAACCGGGACAGGGGGCGATGGCTACACCTTC
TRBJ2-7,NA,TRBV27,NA,CASSFGGYEQYF,TGTGCCAGCAGTTTTGGGGGGTACGAGCAGTACTTC
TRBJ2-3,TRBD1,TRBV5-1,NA,CASSLALTGVADTQYF,TGCGCCAGCAGCTTGGCCTTGACAGGGGTGGCAGATACGCAGTATTTT
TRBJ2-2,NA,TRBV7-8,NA,CASSLASAGNTGELFF,TGTGCCAGCAGCTTAGCGTCGGCAGGGAACACCGGGGAGCTGTTTTTT
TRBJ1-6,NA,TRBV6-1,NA,CASIKGDGSPLHF,TGTGCCAGCATCAAGGGGGATGGTTCACCCCTCCACTTT
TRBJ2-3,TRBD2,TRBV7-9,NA,CASSYIWTSGGDTQYF,TGTGCCAGCAGCTACATCTGGACTAGCGGGGGAGATACGCAGTATTTT
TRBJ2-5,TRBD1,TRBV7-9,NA,CASSHRDRGVETQYF,TGTGCCAGCAGCCACCGGGACAGGGGTGTGGAGACCCAGTACTTC
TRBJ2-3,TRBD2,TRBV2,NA,CASSERTRSTDTQYF,TGTGCCAGCAGTGAAAGGACTAGGAGCACAGATACGCAGTATTTT
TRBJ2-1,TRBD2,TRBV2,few,CASSPYPSGGAGNEQFF,TGTGCCAGCAGTCCCTACCCCAGCGGGGGGGCAGGGAATGAGCAGTTCTTC
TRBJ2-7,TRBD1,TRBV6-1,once,CASSEKGTVGTYEQYF,TGTGCCAGCAGTGAAAAGGGGACAGTAGGTACCTACGAGCAGTACTTC
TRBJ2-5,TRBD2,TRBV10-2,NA,CASSAIAGGTETQYF,TGCGCCAGCAGCGCAATAGCGGGGGGGACGGAGACCCAGTACTTC
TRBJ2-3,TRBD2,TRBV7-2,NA,CASSPRLAGVVDTQYF,TGTGCCAGCAGCCCAAGACTAGCGGGAGTAGTAGATACGCAGTATTTT
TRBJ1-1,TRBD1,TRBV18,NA,CASRDRATNTEAFF,TGTGCCAGCCGAGACAGGGCCACGAACACTGAAGCTTTCTTT
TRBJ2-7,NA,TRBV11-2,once,CASSLTSNGRDYEQYF,TGTGCCAGCAGCTTAACGTCGAACGGGAGAGACTACGAGCAGTACTTC
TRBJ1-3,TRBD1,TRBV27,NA,CASSPSQRRRGHTIYF,TGTGCCAGCAGTCCCTCACAACGACGCAGGGGGCACACCATATATTTT
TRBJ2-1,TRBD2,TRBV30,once,CAAGGQYNEQFF,TGTGCCGCGGGGGGCCAATACAATGAGCAGTTCTTC
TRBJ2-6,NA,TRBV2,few,CASSDSLAGANVLTF,TGTGCCAGCAGTGATAGCCTTGCCGGGGCCAACGTCCTGACTTTC
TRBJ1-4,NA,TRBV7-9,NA,CASSLDRENEKLFF,TGTGCCAGCAGCTTAGACAGGGAGAATGAAAAACTGTTTTTT
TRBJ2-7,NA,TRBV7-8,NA,CASSLRRLTGIISYEQYF,TGTGCCAGCAGCTTACGAAGATTGACAGGTATTATCTCCTACGAGCAGTACTTC
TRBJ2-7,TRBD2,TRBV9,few,CASSVGPRAGAYEQYF,TGTGCCAGCAGCGTAGGACCACGAGCGGGGGCTTACGAGCAGTACTTC
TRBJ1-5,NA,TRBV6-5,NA,CASSSQGFNQPQHF,TGTGCCAGCAGTAGCCAGGGGTTCAATCAGCCCCAGCATTTT
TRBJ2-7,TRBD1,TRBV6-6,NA,CASSIRTGPYEQYF,TGTGCCAGCAGTATTCGGACAGGGCCCTACGAGCAGTACTTC
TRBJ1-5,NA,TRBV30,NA,CAWSVGGASRSSQHF,TGTGCCTGGAGTGTAGGGGGGGCCAGTCGGTCGTCCCAGCATTTT
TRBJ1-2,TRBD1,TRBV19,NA,CASSIKRRTGGGYTF,TGTGCCAGTAGTATAAAACGGAGGACAGGGGGCGGCTACACCTTC
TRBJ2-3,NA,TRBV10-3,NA,CAITQNPTDTQYF,TGTGCCATCACCCAGAACCCCACAGATACGCAGTATTTT
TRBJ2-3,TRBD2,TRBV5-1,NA,CASSLTGTSGRGDTQYF,TGCGCCAGCAGCTTGACCGGGACTAGCGGGAGAGGAGATACGCAGTATTTT
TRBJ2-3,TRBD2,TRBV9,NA,CASSVGGLAGRTDTQYF,TGTGCCAGCAGCGTAGGTGGCCTAGCGGGGCGCACAGATACGCAGTATTTT
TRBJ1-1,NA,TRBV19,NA,CASSTEGVTEAFF,TGTGCCAGTAGTACAGAAGGGGTCACTGAAGCTTTCTTT
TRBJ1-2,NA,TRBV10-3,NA,CAIAGGDGLTRYGYTF,TGTGCCATCGCAGGTGGGGACGGACTAACCCGCTATGGCTACACCTTC
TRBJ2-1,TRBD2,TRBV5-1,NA,CASSLRPLAENYNEQFF,TGCGCCAGCAGCTTGCGCCCACTAGCGGAGAACTACAATGAGCAGTTCTTC
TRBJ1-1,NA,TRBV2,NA,CASSRDYGDTEAFF,TGTGCCAGCAGTCGGGACTATGGGGACACTGAAGCTTTCTTT
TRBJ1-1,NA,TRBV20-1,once,CSAPLRTEAFF,TGCAGTGCTCCATTACGGACTGAAGCTTTCTTT
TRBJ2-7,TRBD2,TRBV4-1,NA,CASSLLLAGGPHEQYF,TGCGCCAGCAGCCTACTACTAGCGGGAGGACCCCACGAGCAGTACTTC
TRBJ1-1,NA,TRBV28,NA,CASSFPASTGNTEAFF,TGTGCCAGCAGTTTCCCCGCGTCGACAGGGAACACTGAAGCTTTCTTT
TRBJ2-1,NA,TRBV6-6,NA,CASSYAPAIVFEQFF,TGTGCCAGCAGTTACGCTCCCGCGATTGTATTTGAGCAGTTCTTC
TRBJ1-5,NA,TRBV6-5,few,CASSPDYSNQPQHF,TGTGCCAGCAGCCCTGACTATAGCAATCAGCCCCAGCATTTT
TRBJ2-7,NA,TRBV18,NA,CASSPSPETYEQYF,TGTGCCAGCTCACCAAGTCCAGAAACCTACGAGCAGTACTTC
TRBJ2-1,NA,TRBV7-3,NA,CASSLTLSRNEQFF,TGTGCCAGCAGCTTAACCCTAAGCCGGAATGAGCAGTTCTTC